This TCR beta chain was captured in a study of cytomegalovirus exposure and HLA in healthy donors. Study context: For the approximately 400 genotyped donors, about 79% fell within the Caucasian-associated ancestry cluster.

With 60 Vbeta and 13 Jbeta primers, the PCR was carried out. The data were produced by immunoSEQ multiplex PCR, yet TCRdb's version contains in-frame clones alone and is incomplete. This table holds about 160,000 clones, roughly three quarters found once. As regards this clone: Its antigen is not known.

Study conclusions and caveats: In an earlier analysis, about 90% or about 30%: the productive usage of most TCR beta V segments. Later analysis demonstrated an association between a missense DCLRE1C variant and TCR beta V- and J-gene trimming.

V dropped 1 base and J dropped 0; count of bases not matched to a gene: 11. This CDR3 comprises 19 residues. Germline V gives CDR1 SGHDT, CDR2 YYEEEE. The chain has TRBV5-6 and TRBJ1-3; TRBD1 matches at 9 bases. Sequencing was done on a sample of PBMCs. This TCR was recovered from a young man in good health and CMV-seropositive. The CDR3 DNA reads TGTGCCAGCAGCTTGATGAGGGACAGGGACGCTCTCTCTGGAAACACCATATATTTT. Residues: CASSLMRDRDALSGNTIYF.